These T cell receptor beta chains were read from a single sample in a study of T cell responses to AZD1222 COVID-19 vaccine. Here immunoSEQ multiplex PCR was the method, and the copy in TCRdb shows in-frame clones only, minus some. This sample has about 140,000 clones, with approximately 86% found just once. This sample comprised peripheral blood, obtained on day 0 of AZD1222 vaccination. These receptors all come from an adult in good health. Both conserved end residues are part of each CDR3. Fields, in order: D gene, J gene, clone size, V gene, CDR3 protein, CDR3 DNA. The D gene is left open where the match is weak. A row's size may be missing; if present it is once, few, many or a size class.

NA TRBJ2-1 NA TRBV2 CASLALSSYNEQFF TGTGCCAGCCTTGCCCTAAGCTCCTACAATGAGCAGTTCTTC
NA TRBJ1-4 once TRBV28 CASSFRWGNEKLFF TGTGCCAGCAGTTTCAGGTGGGGTAATGAAAAACTGTTTTTT
NA TRBJ2-7 NA TRBV7-2 CASSLPRGGGLSSYEQYF TGTGCCAGCAGCTTACCCCGGGGAGGGGGGCTTTCCTCCTACGAGCAGTACTTC
NA TRBJ1-5 NA TRBV5-4 CASSSEGGRGPQHF TGTGCCAGCAGCTCGGAGGGGGGCAGGGGGCCCCAGCATTTT
NA TRBJ1-5 NA TRBV19 CASSIYSGISQPQHF TGTGCCAGTAGTATATATTCGGGGATTAGTCAGCCCCAGCATTTT
NA TRBJ2-3 NA TRBV21-1 CASSKERDRTISTDTQYF TGTGCCAGCAGCAAAGAGCGGGACAGGACAATCAGCACAGATACGCAGTATTTT
TRBD1 TRBJ1-1 NA TRBV9 CASSIQGASNTEAFF TGTGCCAGCAGCATACAGGGGGCCTCGAACACTGAAGCTTTCTTT
NA TRBJ2-5 NA TRBV7-9 CASSPPTEVTQYF TGTGCCAGCAGCCCCCCGACAGAGGTGACCCAGTACTTC
TRBD2 TRBJ2-7 NA TRBV6-1 CASSELAGGASSYEQYF TGTGCCAGCAGTGAACTAGCGGGAGGTGCGAGCTCCTACGAGCAGTACTTC
NA TRBJ1-1 NA TRBV7-9 CASSSQGENTEAFF TGTGCCAGCAGCTCGCAGGGTGAGAACACTGAAGCTTTCTTT
NA TRBJ1-5 NA TRBV10-3 CAISDADQPQHF TGTGCCATCAGTGATGCTGACCAGCCCCAGCATTTT
NA TRBJ2-6 once TRBV19 CASSPRGRGTGANVLTF TGTGCCAGTAGTCCCCGTGGTAGGGGCACCGGGGCCAACGTCCTGACTTTC
NA TRBJ1-2 NA TRBV27 CASSALGAKLAEGYTF TGTGCCAGCAGTGCTCTGGGGGCTAAGCTTGCGGAGGGCTACACCTTC
TRBD1 TRBJ1-5 NA TRBV15 CATSRDGGQGFNSNQPQHF TGTGCCACCAGCAGAGATGGGGGACAGGGATTTAATAGCAATCAGCCCCAGCATTTT
TRBD1 TRBJ1-1 NA TRBV9 CASSPSLTGKNTEAFF TGTGCCAGCAGCCCCTCTCTGACAGGGAAAAACACTGAAGCTTTCTTT
TRBD1 TRBJ2-1 once TRBV27 CASSLLQGGLYNEQFF TGTGCCAGCAGTCTATTACAGGGGGGCCTCTACAATGAGCAGTTCTTC
NA TRBJ2-1 NA TRBV6-2/TRBV6-3 CASSYSTYNEQFF TGTGCCAGCAGTTACTCGACGTACAATGAGCAGTTCTTC
TRBD2 TRBJ2-2 NA TRBV30 CAWMLAGLSGELFF TGTGCCTGGATGTTAGCGGGACTCTCCGGGGAGCTGTTTTTT
NA TRBJ1-5 NA TRBV30 CAWRQPGQPQHF TGTGCCTGGAGACAGCCGGGACAGCCCCAGCATTTT
TRBD2 TRBJ2-5 once TRBV24-1 CATSDTGAGGQETQYF TGTGCCACCAGTGATACCGGGGCGGGGGGCCAAGAGACCCAGTACTTC
NA TRBJ1-2 NA TRBV4-3 CASSQDRGTFYGYTF TGCGCCAGCAGCCAAGATCGAGGCACCTTCTATGGCTACACCTTC
TRBD1 TRBJ1-4 NA TRBV6-1 CASSEWDRSNEKLFF TGTGCCAGCAGTGAATGGGACAGGTCTAATGAAAAACTGTTTTTT
TRBD1 TRBJ1-2 NA TRBV7-9 CASSRGTGEYGYTF TGTGCCAGCAGCCGAGGGACAGGGGAATATGGCTACACCTTC
TRBD1 TRBJ1-1 NA TRBV11-2 CASSLDPAGGAWAFF TGTGCCAGCAGCTTAGATCCCGCAGGGGGCGCGTGGGCTTTCTTT
NA TRBJ2-1 NA TRBV24-1 CATQSGSSSYNEQFF TGTGCCACTCAGTCGGGGTCAAGCTCCTACAATGAGCAGTTCTTC
NA TRBJ2-6 NA TRBV6-2/TRBV6-3 CASSSLVRPARPGANVLTF TGTGCCAGCAGTTCTCTAGTGCGACCCGCACGTCCTGGGGCCAACGTCCTGACTTTC
NA TRBJ1-2 NA TRBV19 CATRSAVYGYTF TGTGCCACCCGCTCGGCTGTCTATGGCTACACCTTC
NA TRBJ1-5 NA TRBV6-4 CASSDTINQPQHF TGTGCCAGCAGTGATACGATTAATCAGCCCCAGCATTTT
NA TRBJ2-7 NA TRBV9 CASSVGAGTMYEQYF TGTGCCAGCAGCGTAGGGGCGGGAACCATGTACGAGCAGTACTTC
NA TRBJ1-1 NA TRBV7-3 CASSLNQGELTEAFF TGTGCCAGCAGCTTAAACCAGGGAGAGCTAACTGAAGCTTTCTTT
NA TRBJ2-7 NA TRBV29-1 CSVVGRNYEQYF TGCAGCGTTGTTGGCAGGAACTACGAGCAGTACTTC
TRBD1 TRBJ1-5 few TRBV5-5 CASSLVWRDRVQGQPQHF TGTGCCAGCAGCTTGGTATGGCGTGACAGGGTTCAGGGTCAGCCCCAGCATTTT
NA TRBJ1-6 few TRBV7-2 CASSLAGAGSNSPLHF TGTGCCAGCAGCTTAGCTGGGGCAGGGAGTAATTCACCCCTCCACTTT
NA TRBJ1-2 NA TRBV12-3/TRBV12-4 CASSSETSYGYTF TGTGCCAGCAGTTCTGAGACAAGCTATGGCTACACCTTC
NA TRBJ2-2 once TRBV5-1 CASSIGQANTGELFF TGCGCCAGCAGTATCGGGCAGGCCAACACCGGGGAGCTGTTTTTT
NA TRBJ2-2 NA TRBV5-8 CASSLGVDSTGELFF TGTGCCAGCAGCTTGGGGGTGGATTCCACCGGGGAGCTGTTTTTT
NA TRBJ1-1 once TRBV11-2 CASSLDGTDNTEAFF TGTGCCAGCAGCTTAGACGGGACCGACAACACTGAAGCTTTCTTT
NA TRBJ2-7 NA TRBV28 CASSLDVGASYEQYF TGTGCCAGCAGTTTGGATGTAGGGGCTTCCTACGAGCAGTACTTC
TRBD2 TRBJ2-7 NA TRBV11-2 CASNAGLAGGVNEQYF TGTGCCAGCAACGCCGGACTAGCGGGAGGGGTAAACGAGCAGTACTTC
TRBD2 TRBJ2-2 NA TRBV4-3 CASSQDFRSGGSGELFF TGCGCCAGCAGCCAAGATTTCCGGTCGGGAGGGTCCGGGGAGCTGTTTTTT
NA TRBJ1-2 NA TRBV29-1 CSVDKVDGSYGYTF TGCAGCGTTGATAAGGTTGACGGGAGTTATGGCTACACCTTC
NA TRBJ2-1 NA TRBV6-5 CASGAPNEQFF TGTGCCAGCGGGGCTCCCAATGAGCAGTTCTTC
TRBD2 TRBJ2-3 NA TRBV24-1 CATSDSTSGHTDTQYF TGTGCCACCAGTGATTCCACTAGCGGGCACACAGATACGCAGTATTTT
NA TRBJ1-5 NA TRBV19 CASSISGQHDQPQHF TGTGCCAGTAGTATTTCCGGACAGCACGATCAGCCCCAGCATTTT
NA TRBJ2-1 NA TRBV6-5 CASSYSVANDEQFF TGTGCCAGCAGTTACTCAGTAGCGAACGATGAGCAGTTCTTC
NA TRBJ1-3 NA TRBV5-4 CASSLEPGGGNTIYF TGTGCCAGCAGCTTGGAGCCGGGGGGAGGAAACACCATATATTTT
NA TRBJ2-2 NA TRBV5-1 CASSFSDTGELFF TGCGCCAGCAGCTTTAGCGACACCGGGGAGCTGTTTTTT
TRBD2 TRBJ2-3 NA TRBV30 CAWRTSGATDTQYF TGTGCCTGGCGTACTAGCGGAGCCACAGATACGCAGTATTTT
NA TRBJ1-2 NA TRBV12-3/TRBV12-4 CASSSTANYGYTF TGTGCCAGCAGTTCGACAGCTAACTATGGCTACACCTTC
TRBD1 TRBJ2-7 NA TRBV4-3 CASSLLGTGTYEQYF TGCGCCAGCAGCCTACTGGGGACAGGGACCTACGAGCAGTACTTC
NA TRBJ2-1 NA TRBV14 CASSQDFQDPYNEQFF TGTGCCAGCAGCCAAGATTTTCAGGACCCATACAATGAGCAGTTCTTC
NA TRBJ1-2 NA TRBV28 CASGDRYGYTF TGTGCCAGTGGGGATCGGTATGGCTACACCTTC
NA TRBJ2-1 NA TRBV21-1 CASSKVGRQSSYNEQFF TGTGCCAGCAGCAAAGTTGGGCGGCAAAGCTCCTACAATGAGCAGTTCTTC
NA TRBJ2-2 NA TRBV19 CASSMQDANTGELFF TGTGCCAGTAGTATGCAGGACGCGAACACCGGGGAGCTGTTTTTT
TRBD2 TRBJ2-7 few TRBV30 CAWDPSGVGYEQYF TGTGCCTGGGATCCTAGCGGGGTGGGCTACGAGCAGTACTTC
TRBD2 TRBJ2-1 NA TRBV7-9 CASSPGLPYNEQFF TGTGCCAGCAGCCCGGGACTACCTTACAATGAGCAGTTCTTC
NA TRBJ1-1 NA TRBV19 CASSIDGGEAFF TGTGCCAGTAGTATAGATGGCGGTGAAGCTTTCTTT